Included here is one TCR beta chain sequence, with context. The antigen remains unidentified. Sequencing used immunoSEQ multiplex PCR; TCRdb keeps in-frame clones, though not all of them. The repertoire holds tens of thousands of clones, with around nine tenths as singletons. This record comes from a study of radiotherapy plus CTLA-4 blockade in lung cancer. Ipilimumab-mediated CTLA-4 blockade plus focal radiation was given to patients having chemo-refractory metastatic non-small-cell lung cancer. The V gene lost 0 bases and the J gene lost 6 bases, with 16 bases spanning the gap. This CDR3 has 15 amino acids. CDR1 SGHKS and CDR2 YYEKEE come from the germline V gene (reference sequence). The study, taken as a whole, reports: Reports identified early blood T cell clone dynamics, with interferon-beta, as the best response predictor.

The sequence came from a human donor with non-small cell lung cancer that progressed on radiotherapy plus ipilimumab. The specimen was peripheral blood, collected from a patient treated with radiotherapy plus ipilimumab. V and J are TRBV5-5 and TRBJ2-7, with D possibly being TRBD2 (6 bases). The CDR3 is CASSLDGLGGLEQYF. The CDR3, as DNA: TGTGCCAGCAGCTTGGATGGCTTGGGGGGTCTCGAGCAGTACTTC.